The 13 T cell receptor beta chains below all came from one sample that was sequenced in a study of long-term antiretroviral therapy in people with HIV. Samples were assayed with immunoSEQ v3.0 at survey level. Some clones are missing from TCRdb's copy, which holds only in-frame ones; the method was immunoSEQ multiplex PCR. The sample consists of 20,000 or so clones, roughly 90% of them appearing once. Sequenced material: unsorted PBMCs, taken 2.1 years after starting antiretroviral therapy. The receptors were sampled from a man aged 18-30 years with HIV.

The CDR3 nucleotides are TGTGCCAGCAGCCACCCCGGGGAGGGGAGTGGAAACACCATATATTTT. As protein: CASSHPGEGSGNTIYF. This chain links TRBV5-4 with TRBJ1-3, with D possibly matching TRBD1 (5 bases). This CDR3 contains 16 residues. Germline V gives CDR1 SGHNT, CDR2 YYREEE (reference sequence). V dropped 4 bases and J dropped 3 bases, with 17 bases sitting between them.

This clone ranks as medium-sized. The CDR3 sequence: CASSSRTYSMGQETYEQYF. The DNA of the CDR3 is TGTGCCAGCAGCTCCCGAACTTATTCAATGGGACAGGAAACTTACGAGCAGTACTTC. The chain links TRBV7-6 to TRBJ2-7; 8 bases fit TRBD1. CDR3 length equals 19 residues. V trimming: 4 bases; J trimming: 4 bases; junction bases outside the gene matches: 21. From germline, CDR1 is SGHVS and CDR2 FNYEAQ.

The chain recombines TRBV4-3 with TRBJ2-1; D is perhaps TRBD1 (6 bases). Trimming stripped 1 base from V and 6 bases from J, with 10 bases between. CDR1 is LGHNA, CDR2 YSLEER, per germline. The CDR3 covers 14 residues. CDR3 DNA sequence: TGCGCCAGCAGCCAAGGAACAGGGCCCAATGAGCAGTTCTTC. Protein sequence: CASSQGTGPNEQFF.

The V gene is TRBV4-1, the J gene TRBJ2-1, with D possibly matching TRBD2 (5 bases). CDR3 size: 15 residues. Germline V lookup: CDR1 MGHRA, CDR2 YSYEKL. Trimming stripped 0 bases from V and 4 bases from J, with 10 bases between. The CDR3 DNA reads TGCGCCAGCAGCCAAGAGAGGGTTCTTTACAATGAGCAGTTCTTC. Translating gives CASSQERVLYNEQFF.

The chain uses TRBV25-1 and TRBJ2-1; perhaps TRBD2 as D (5 bases). The CDR3 consists of 12 residues. Per the germline V gene, CDR1 is MGHDK and CDR2 is SYGVNS. V lost 3 bases, J lost 6 bases, and 6 bases lay in between. The CDR3 protein is CASSDRGNEQFF. The CDR3 DNA reads as TGTGCCAGCAGTGACCGGGGCAATGAGCAGTTCTTC.

The chain carries TRBV6-4 and TRBJ1-2; no definite D call. The V end lost 4 bases, the J end lost 8 bases, and 17 bases lay between the germline ends. Germline V gene data show CDR1 as MRHNA and CDR2 as SNTAGT. The CDR3 covers 14 residues. The CDR3 sequence: CASSALDGSGGYTF. The CDR3 region has the DNA TGTGCCAGCAGTGCCCTAGACGGTTCGGGAGGCTACACCTTC.

This chain's CDR3 is CASSVQQRAEQYF. CDR3 sequence (DNA): TGTGCCAGCAGTGTACAACAAAGAGCCGAGCAGTACTTC. The rearrangement uses TRBV27 and TRBJ2-7; D not certain. Germline assignment: CDR1 MNHEY and CDR2 SMNVEV (reference sequence). This CDR3 is 13 amino acids long. The V end was cut by 5 bases, the J end by 6 bases, with 14 bases between.

The rearrangement joins TRBV10-3 to TRBJ2-3, with 8 nucleotides matching TRBD1. The trim removed 6 bases at V and 1 base at J, leaving 3 bases unmatched. CDR1 is ENHRY and CDR2 is SYGVKD in the germline V gene. The CDR3 runs to 14 residues. The chain's CDR3 is CAIRGQVRTDTQYF. The CDR3, as DNA: TGTGCCATCAGGGGACAGGTCCGCACAGATACGCAGTATTTT.

This chain uses TRBV18 with TRBJ2-3, with D possibly being TRBD2 (5 bases). Germline V lookup: CDR1 KGHSH, CDR2 LQKENI. This CDR3 is 14 amino acids long. Trimming stripped 3 bases from V and 4 bases from J, with 11 bases between. CDR3 DNA: TGTGCCAGCTCACCGGGAGAGGGTGCAGATACGCAGTATTTT. Its protein is CASSPGEGADTQYF.

As concerns this clone: An end of the junction differs from the germline gene, which may be a read error. The DNA for the CDR3 is TGTGCCAGCTCAAGAGGGGAGGTTTCCTTC. Encoded protein: CASSRGEVSF. The J gene is TRBJ1-2, the V gene TRBV28, with D maybe TRBD1 (5 bases). The CDR3 is made up of 10 amino acids. Germline CDR1 reads MDHEN; CDR2 reads SYDVKM.

This clone turned up a few times. The J gene is TRBJ2-7, the V gene TRBV6-6; D tentatively fits TRBD1 or TRBD2 (5 bases each). Looked up from germline, CDR1 is MNHNY and CDR2 is SVGAGI (reference sequence). V gave up 7 bases and J gave up 0 bases, with 13 bases separating them. The CDR3 totals 14 residues. The CDR3 region has the DNA TGTGCCAGCACCGGGACCGACGCCTCCTACGAGCAGTACTTC. This encodes CASTGTDASYEQYF.

The gene calls are TRBV7-9 and TRBJ2-7; D possibly corresponds to TRBD1 (5 bases). The V and J ends lost 2 bases and 6 bases respectively, with 8 bases between them. Germline CDR1 reads SEHNR; CDR2 reads FQNEAQ (reference sequence). The CDR3 totals 12 residues. Here the CDR3 DNA reads TGTGCCAGCAGCTTATCAGGGTCCGAGCAGTACTTC. Its translation is CASSLSGSEQYF.

The rearrangement joins TRBV4-2 to TRBJ1-5; no clear D gene. The length of the CDR3 is 15 residues. The germline V gene has CDR1 LGHNA and CDR2 YNFKEQ. Trimming cost V 0 bases and J 9 bases, with 15 bases left between them. Written as DNA, the CDR3 is TGTGCCAGCAGCCAAGATGTTGGGGTCATAAGGCCCCAGCATTTT. Translating gives CASSQDVGVIRPQHF.